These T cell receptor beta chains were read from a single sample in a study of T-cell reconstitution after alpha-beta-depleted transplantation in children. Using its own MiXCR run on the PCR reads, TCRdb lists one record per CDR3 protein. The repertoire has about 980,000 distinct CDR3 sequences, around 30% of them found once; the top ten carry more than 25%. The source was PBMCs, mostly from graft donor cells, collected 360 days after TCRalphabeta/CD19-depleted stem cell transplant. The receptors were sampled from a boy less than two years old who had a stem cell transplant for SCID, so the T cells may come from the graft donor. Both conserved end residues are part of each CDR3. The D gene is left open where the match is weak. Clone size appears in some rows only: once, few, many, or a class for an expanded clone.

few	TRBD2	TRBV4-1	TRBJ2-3	CASSQEWGGDDSTDTQYF	TGCGCCAGCAGCCAGGAGTGGGGAGGGGACGATAGCACAGATACGCAGTATTTT
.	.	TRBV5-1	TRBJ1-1	CASSLDGGSRTEAFF	TGCGCCAGCAGCTTGGACGGGGGGTCTAGGACTGAAGCTTTCTTT
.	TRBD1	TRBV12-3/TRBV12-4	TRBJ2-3	CASSTGGASDTQYF	TGTGCCAGCAGTACAGGGGGCGCATCAGATACGCAGTATTTT
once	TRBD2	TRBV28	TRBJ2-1	CATGGEERGPSYNEQFF	TGTGCCACCGGGGGAGAGGAGCGGGGCCCCTCCTACAATGAGCAGTTCTTC
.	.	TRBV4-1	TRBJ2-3	CASSQDRGTSPRDTQYF	TGCGCCAGCAGCCAAGATCGGGGGACAAGCCCTCGTGATACGCAGTATTTT
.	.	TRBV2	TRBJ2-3	CASSDGAVTSTDTQYF	TGTGCCAGCAGTGACGGGGCTGTCACTAGCACAGATACGCAGTATTTT
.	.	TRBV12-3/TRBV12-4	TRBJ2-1	CACYRGSPHNEQFF	TGTGCCTGTTATCGGGGGTCCCCACACAATGAGCAGTTCTTC
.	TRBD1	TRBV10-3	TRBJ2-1	CATGLGQGAANEQFF	TGTGCCACCGGGCTAGGACAGGGGGCGGCCAATGAGCAGTTCTTC
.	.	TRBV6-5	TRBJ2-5	CASSYAAPGDSRETQYF	TGTGCCAGCAGTTACGCGGCCCCAGGGGATTCGAGGGAGACCCAGTACTTC
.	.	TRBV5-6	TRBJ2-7	CASSLGGEGYEQYF	TGTGCCAGCAGCTTGGGAGGAGAGGGGTACGAGCAGTACTTC
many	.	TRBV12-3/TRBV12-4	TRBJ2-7	CASTPGTNYEQYF	TGTGCCAGCACTCCAGGGACAAACTACGAGCAGTACTTC
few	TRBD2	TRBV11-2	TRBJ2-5	CASSPRQYSGSETQYF	TGTGCCAGCAGCCCACGACAATATAGCGGGTCGGAGACCCAGTACTTC
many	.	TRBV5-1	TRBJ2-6	CASSLGLQGSGANVLTF	TGCGCCAGCAGCTTGGGACTCCAGGGCTCTGGGGCCAACGTCCTGACTTTC
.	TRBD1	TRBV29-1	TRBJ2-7	CSVVILTGGYEQYF	TGCAGCGTGGTCATTTTGACAGGGGGCTACGAGCAGTACTTC
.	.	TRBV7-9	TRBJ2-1	CASSLALLRVPYNEQFF	TGTGCCAGCAGCTTAGCCCTCCTTCGAGTGCCGTACAATGAGCAGTTCTTC
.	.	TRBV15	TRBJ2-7	CATSRGLGLYF	TGTGCCACCAGCAGAGGACTCGGTTTGTACTTC
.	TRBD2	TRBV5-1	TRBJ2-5	CASSSLRGGRETQYF	TGCGCCAGCAGCTCTTTGCGGGGGGGCCGGGAGACCCAGTACTTC
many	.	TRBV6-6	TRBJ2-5	CASSYSRAETQYF	TGTGCCAGCAGTTACTCGCGGGCGGAGACCCAGTACTTC
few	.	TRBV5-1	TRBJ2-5	CASSSTAARETQYF	TGCGCCAGCAGCTCCACTGCCGCGAGGGAGACCCAGTACTTC
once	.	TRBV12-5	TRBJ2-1	CASGPEGTPRGNEQFF	TGTGCTAGTGGCCCGGAAGGGACTCCCCGGGGCAATGAGCAGTTCTTC
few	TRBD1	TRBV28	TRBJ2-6	CASTGQDISGANVLTF	TGTGCCAGCACCGGACAGGACATCTCTGGGGCCAACGTCCTGACTTTC
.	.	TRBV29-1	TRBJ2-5	CSVGFGDWETQYF	TGCAGCGTTGGTTTCGGGGATTGGGAGACCCAGTACTTC